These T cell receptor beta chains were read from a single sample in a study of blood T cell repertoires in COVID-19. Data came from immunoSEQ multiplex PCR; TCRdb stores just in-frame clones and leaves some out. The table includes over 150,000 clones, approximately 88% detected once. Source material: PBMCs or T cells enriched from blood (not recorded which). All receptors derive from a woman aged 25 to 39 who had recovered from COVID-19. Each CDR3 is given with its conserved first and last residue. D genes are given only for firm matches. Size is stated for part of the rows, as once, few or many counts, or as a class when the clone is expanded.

TGTGCCATCAGGGGACCCGACAGGGGCGGCCGGGAGACCCAGTACTTC CAIRGPDRGGRETQYF TRBV10-3 16 TRBD1 TRBJ2-5 NA
TGTGCCAGCAGTACTCGGCCAGGGGGGCCCAATGAGCAGTTCTTC CASSTRPGGPNEQFF TRBV7-3 15 NA TRBJ2-1 once
TGTGCCACCAGCAGAGATAAAGGGAGGGATAATTCACCCCTCCACTTT CATSRDKGRDNSPLHF TRBV15 16 NA TRBJ1-6 NA
TGTGCCAGCAATGGACAGAATCCCGGGCAGTTCTTC CASNGQNPGQFF TRBV2 12 NA TRBJ2-1 NA
TGTGCCAGCAGTCTCAGGGGTGAAGCTTTCTTT CASSLRGEAFF TRBV6-5 11 NA TRBJ1-1 NA
TGTGCCAGCAGCTTAGTGTTAAATGAGCAGTTCTTC CASSLVLNEQFF TRBV7-9 12 NA TRBJ2-1 NA
TGCGCCAGCAGCTTATTCGGGACAGGGGATTCACCCCTCCACTTT CASSLFGTGDSPLHF TRBV5-1 15 TRBD1 TRBJ1-6 NA
TGTGCCAGCAGCGAAGGACAGACTGGATCATACAATGAGCAGTTCTTC CASSEGQTGSYNEQFF TRBV7-9 16 NA TRBJ2-1 NA
TGTGCCAGCAGCCCTCGTTTCGGCATGCCTAGGGGGGAGCTGTTTTTT CASSPRFGMPRGELFF TRBV11-2 16 NA TRBJ2-2 NA
TGTGCCACCCGACAGGGACAGGGTTATAATTCACCCCTCCACTTT CATRQGQGYNSPLHF TRBV6-5 15 TRBD1 TRBJ1-6 NA
TGTGCCACCAGAGCTAGCGGCGCCTACGAGCAGTACTTC CATRASGAYEQYF TRBV24-1 13 TRBD2 TRBJ2-7 NA
TGTGCCAGCAGCTTAGCTTGGGCTAGCGGCCCGTACAATGAGCAGTTCTTC CASSLAWASGPYNEQFF TRBV7-2 17 TRBD2 TRBJ2-1 NA
TGTGCCAGCAGCCCAATTAGCGGGGCCTCCTACAATGAGCAGTTCTTC CASSPISGASYNEQFF TRBV7-9 16 TRBD2 TRBJ2-1 NA
TGTGCCGGGGTTGGGACTAGCGGGTCTTACAATGAGCAGTTCTTC CAGVGTSGSYNEQFF TRBV6-5 15 TRBD2 TRBJ2-1 NA
TGTGCCAGCAGCCAAGAAAGTAGCACCGGGGAGCTGTTTTTT CASSQESSTGELFF TRBV3-1/TRBV3-2 14 NA TRBJ2-2 NA
TGTGCCAGCAGCTTGGCTCCCGGTAGCACAGATACGCAGTATTTT CASSLAPGSTDTQYF TRBV5-6 15 NA TRBJ2-3 NA
TGTGCCAGCAGCGTAGGAGCAGGAATAGATGAAGCTTTCTTT CASSVGAGIDEAFF TRBV9 14 NA TRBJ1-1 once
TGCAGTGCTAGTATGGTCAGGACTAGGACTAAATCCTACGAGCAGTACTTC CSASMVRTRTKSYEQYF TRBV20-1 17 TRBD2 TRBJ2-7 NA
TGTGCCAGCAGTGGGACAGGGGGCTGGCAGCCCCAGCATTTT CASSGTGGWQPQHF TRBV2 14 TRBD1 TRBJ1-5 NA
TGTGCCAGCAGCCAAAACCCGACAGGCTATGGCTACACCTTC CASSQNPTGYGYTF TRBV3-1/TRBV3-2 14 NA TRBJ1-2 once
TGTGCCAGCAGTTACTCATCTAGCAACACCGGGGAGCTGTTTTTT CASSYSSSNTGELFF TRBV6-5 15 NA TRBJ2-2 many
TGTGCCAGCAGCAAAGGGCCCCACGGGACAGGGGCAATCAATGAGCAGTTCTTC CASSKGPHGTGAINEQFF TRBV21-1 18 NA TRBJ2-1 NA